Listed below are T cell receptor beta chains from one sample, sequenced in a study of beta chain features in type 1 diabetes. Clones were read by immunoSEQ multiplex PCR, and TCRdb kept only the in-frame ones, dropping some. The sample includes around 130,000 clones, around 9% of them seen just once. The material sequenced was central memory CD4+ T cells from blood. All receptors derive from a man younger than 45 with type 1 diabetes. The CDR3 runs from the conserved cysteine through the conserved F or W.

V gene,CDR3 protein
TRBV5-6,CASSLGTFGNIQYF
TRBV9,CASSPPPGQGYGYTF
TRBV28,CASSRTGGSYEQYF
TRBV5-1,CASSLGSGLDLNEQFF
TRBV2,CASSGLAGGLETQYF
TRBV2,CASNRERNNEQFF
TRBV29-1,CSVKVIGGTMNTEAFF
TRBV11-2,CASSPGDRQPQHF
TRBV29-1,CSVLAGGRNEQFF
TRBV5-1,CASTTGNEKLFF
TRBV9,CASSVEQGQDEQFF
TRBV6-5,CASSGADEQYF
TRBV6-1,CASSAGGGQPQHF
TRBV7-2,CATRLAGTSYEQYF
TRBV5-1,CASSLEQGAGATDTQYF
TRBV7-9,CASSPQGNEKLFF
TRBV2,CASSENPTSSYNEQFF
TRBV28,CASSNGNERKLFF
TRBV5-5,CASSLRQGTDTQYF
TRBV6-5,CASSSRGRGYTF
TRBV7-2,CASSSHGGGPDTQYF
TRBV6-5,CASSRFGTVNEQFF
TRBV2,CASSEHGTGRGYTF
TRBV30,CAWSGGARDVWYGYTF
TRBV27,CASSILGQTNTGELFF
TRBV2,CASSVQGQKLNEQFF
TRBV2,CASSERRDRGHEQYF
TRBV30,CAWSKNRGTDTQYF
TRBV14,CASSDLLADTQYF
TRBV15,CATSRDRVSTEAFF
TRBV7-2,CASSLALGGQGGHTQYF
TRBV15,CATSRDPGEGELFF
TRBV28,CASRETGYSYNEQFF
TRBV30,CASGAGDNQPQHF
TRBV9,CASSAQGTGELFF
TRBV27,CASSLRTSGGWQYF
TRBV7-9,CASSTDRGRAYEQYF
TRBV30,CAWRMTGVGTEAFF
TRBV2,CASSASTNWFF
TRBV28,CASSIGQGGTEAFF
TRBV4-1,CASSQPLGRGPGELFF
TRBV4-1,CASSSLARGPEQFF
TRBV5-5,CASSPGLAGGSLFF
TRBV18,CASSPSTEEQFF
TRBV27,CASSLGRAEQYF
TRBV29-1,CSVGWALNTEAFF
TRBV9,CASSGSRGGATEAFF
TRBV5-1,CASLPSGGVGDTQYF
TRBV18,CASSPGGGTDTQYF
TRBV7-9,CASSHLTKDPYEQYF
TRBV10-3,CATRDRDLDTEAFF
TRBV14,CASSSLAETDTQYF
TRBV5-1,CASSLGQGVHGYTF
TRBV6-5,CASRQAAGGETQYF
TRBV2,CASSEAGRGEQYF
TRBV4-1,CASSHGDGGQKETQYF
TRBV4-1,CATKQGDLDNSPLHF
TRBV18,CASSPTGDYEQYF
TRBV11-1,CASSFGGGQETQYF
TRBV29-1,CSAYRGGNTEAFF